This note documents a single T cell receptor (beta chain) sequence. What it binds is not known. One end of the junction varies from germline; a read error may be responsible. Unsorted bulk tissue of about 19-31 mg yielded co-extracted RNA and DNA. CDR1 and CDR2 (germline): SGHNT, YENEEA. CDR3 size: 17 residues. The sample originates from a study of tumor-infiltrating lymphocytes in primary liver carcinoma. General study findings and limits: Relative to blood, tumors carried a significantly larger fraction of the repertoire in their top 250 clones (p = 0.039).

Constant-region priming of about 520 ng total RNA yielded TCR beta cDNA. Slightly modified ARM-PCR with three nested multiplex PCR rounds yielded TCR beta libraries. The first two PCR rounds used TRBV1-TRBV30 primers with a Cbeta primer, 9 to 11 cycles each. TCRdb reprocessed the multiplex PCR reads via MiXCR and lists one record per CDR3 protein. The top ten hold around 10% of the sample, which has under 110,000 distinct CDR3 sequences, about two thirds seen once. The source is a woman between 55 and 75 years old with primary liver carcinoma and hepatitis B virus infection. The V call is TRBV11-3, the J call TRBJ2-3; no firm D call. The sequencing input was liver tumor tissue from sampling region 2. Specified subset: tumor region T2, inferior pole. The DNA of the CDR3 is TGTGCCAGTAGCTTATCATTTCGGCCGCTATGGGCAGATACGCAGTATTTT. Protein sequence: CASSLSFRPLWADTQYF.